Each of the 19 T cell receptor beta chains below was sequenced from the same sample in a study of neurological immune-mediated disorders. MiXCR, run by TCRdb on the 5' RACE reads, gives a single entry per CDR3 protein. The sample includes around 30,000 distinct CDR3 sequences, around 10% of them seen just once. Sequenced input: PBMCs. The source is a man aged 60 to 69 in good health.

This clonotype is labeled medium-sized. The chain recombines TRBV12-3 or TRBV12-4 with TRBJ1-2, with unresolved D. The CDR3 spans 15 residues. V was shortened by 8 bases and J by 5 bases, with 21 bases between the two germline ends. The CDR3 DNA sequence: TGTGCCAGCCGACCGCAGACGGGGAAAGGGTATGGCTACACCTTC. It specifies CASRPQTGKGYGYTF.

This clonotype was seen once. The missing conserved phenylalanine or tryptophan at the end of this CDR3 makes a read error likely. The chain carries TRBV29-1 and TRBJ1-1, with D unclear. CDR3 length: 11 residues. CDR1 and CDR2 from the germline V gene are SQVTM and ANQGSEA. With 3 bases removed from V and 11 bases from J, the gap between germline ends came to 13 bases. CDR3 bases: TGCAGCGTTGACTTGGGAACATTGGCTTTCTAT. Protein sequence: CSVDLGTLAFY.

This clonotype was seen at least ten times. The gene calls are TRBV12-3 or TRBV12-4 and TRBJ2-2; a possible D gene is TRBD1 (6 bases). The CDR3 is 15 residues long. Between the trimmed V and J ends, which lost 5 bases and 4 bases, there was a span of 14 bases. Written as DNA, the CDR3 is TGTGCCAGCAGTAGACAGGAATTGTTCACCGGGGAGCTGTTTTTT. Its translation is CASSRQELFTGELFF.

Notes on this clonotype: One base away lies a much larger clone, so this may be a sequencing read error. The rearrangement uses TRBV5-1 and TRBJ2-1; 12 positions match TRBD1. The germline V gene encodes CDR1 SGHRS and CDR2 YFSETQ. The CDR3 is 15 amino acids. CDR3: CACSRGQGALGEQFF. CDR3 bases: TGCGCCTGCAGCAGGGGACAGGGGGCGCTGGGTGAGCAGTTCTTC. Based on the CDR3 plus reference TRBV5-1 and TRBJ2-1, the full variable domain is KAGVTQTPRYLIKTRGQQVTLSCSPISGHRSVSWYQQTPGQGLQFLFEYFSETQRNKGNFPGRFSGRQFSNSRSEMNVSTLELGDSALYLCACSRGQGALGEQFFGPGTRLTVL.

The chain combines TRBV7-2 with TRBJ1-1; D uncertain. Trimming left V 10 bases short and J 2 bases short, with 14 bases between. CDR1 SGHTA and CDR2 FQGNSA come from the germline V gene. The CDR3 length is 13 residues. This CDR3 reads CATDWTQNTEAFF. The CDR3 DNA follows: TGTGCCACGGATTGGACCCAAAACACTGAAGCTTTCTTT. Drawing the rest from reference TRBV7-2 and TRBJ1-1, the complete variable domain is GAGVSQSPSNKVTEKGKDVELRCDPISGHTALYWYRQSLGQGLEFLIYFQGNSAPDKSGLPSDRFSAERTGGSVSTLTIQRTQQEDSAVYLCATDWTQNTEAFFGQGTRLTVV.

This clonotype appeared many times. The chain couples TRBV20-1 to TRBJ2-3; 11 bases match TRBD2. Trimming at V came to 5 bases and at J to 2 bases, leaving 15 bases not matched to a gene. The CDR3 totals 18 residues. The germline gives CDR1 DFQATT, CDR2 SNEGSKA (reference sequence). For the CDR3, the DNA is TGCAGTGCTCAAAGCTTCCTCTTACTAGCGGGGGTCACAGATACGCAGTATTTT. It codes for CSAQSFLLLAGVTDTQYF.

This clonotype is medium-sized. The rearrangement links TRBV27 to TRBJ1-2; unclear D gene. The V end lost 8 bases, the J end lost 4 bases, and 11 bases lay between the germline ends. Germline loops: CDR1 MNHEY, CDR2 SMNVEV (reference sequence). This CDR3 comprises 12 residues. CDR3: CASGTYGYGYTF. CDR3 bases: TGTGCCAGCGGTACTTATGGCTATGGCTACACCTTC.

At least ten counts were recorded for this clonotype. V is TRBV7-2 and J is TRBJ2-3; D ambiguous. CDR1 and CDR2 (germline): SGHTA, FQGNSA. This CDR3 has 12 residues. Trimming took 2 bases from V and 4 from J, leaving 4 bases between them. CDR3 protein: CASSLLADTQYF. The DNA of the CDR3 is TGTGCCAGCAGCTTATTGGCAGATACGCAGTATTTT.

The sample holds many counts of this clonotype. CDR3: CASSLVGAGFDEQFF. The CDR3 region has the DNA TGTGCCAGCAGCTTGGTAGGAGCAGGGTTCGATGAGCAGTTCTTC. The chain uses TRBV5-5 and TRBJ2-1; possibly TRBD1 for D (5 bases). V dropped 0 bases and J dropped 8 bases, with 15 bases sitting between them. The CDR3 length is 15 residues. Germline values: CDR1 SGHKS, CDR2 YYEKEE (reference sequence).

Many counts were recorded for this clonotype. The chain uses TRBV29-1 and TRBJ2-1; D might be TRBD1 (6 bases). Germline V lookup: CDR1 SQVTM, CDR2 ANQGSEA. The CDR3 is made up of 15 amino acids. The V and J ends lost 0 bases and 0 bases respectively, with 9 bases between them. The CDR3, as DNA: TGCAGCGTTGAAGAAACAGGGAGCTCCTACAATGAGCAGTTCTTC. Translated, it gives CSVEETGSSYNEQFF.

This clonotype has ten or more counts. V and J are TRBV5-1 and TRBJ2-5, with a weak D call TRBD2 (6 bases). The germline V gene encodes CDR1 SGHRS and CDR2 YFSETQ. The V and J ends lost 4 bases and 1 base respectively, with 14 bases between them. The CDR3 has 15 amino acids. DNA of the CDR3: TGCGCCAGCAGCCTCCAGGCGGGGAGCCAAGAGACCCAGTACTTC. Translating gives CASSLQAGSQETQYF.

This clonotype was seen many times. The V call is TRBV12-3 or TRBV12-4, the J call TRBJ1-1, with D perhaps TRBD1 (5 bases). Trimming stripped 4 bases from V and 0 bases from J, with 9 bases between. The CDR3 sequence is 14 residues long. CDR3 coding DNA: TGTGCCAGCAGTTACGGGGGACTGAACACTGAAGCTTTCTTT. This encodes CASSYGGLNTEAFF.

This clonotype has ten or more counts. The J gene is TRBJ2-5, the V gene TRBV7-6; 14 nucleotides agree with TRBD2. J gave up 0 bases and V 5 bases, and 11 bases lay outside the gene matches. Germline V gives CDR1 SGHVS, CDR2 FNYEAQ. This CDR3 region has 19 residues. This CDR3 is CASSPGLAGAPLYQETQYF. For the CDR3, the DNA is TGTGCCAGCAGCCCGGGACTAGCGGGGGCCCCCCTGTACCAAGAGACCCAGTACTTC.

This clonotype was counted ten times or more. The CDR3 region is CSAGLAGVENGELFF. The CDR3 DNA reads as TGCAGTGCTGGACTAGCGGGAGTGGAAAACGGGGAGCTGTTTTTT. The chain couples TRBV20-1 to TRBJ2-2; 13 bases align to TRBD2. Germline assignment: CDR1 DFQATT and CDR2 SNEGSKA (reference sequence). J gave up 7 bases and V 5 bases, and 7 bases lay outside the gene matches. The CDR3 runs to 15 residues.

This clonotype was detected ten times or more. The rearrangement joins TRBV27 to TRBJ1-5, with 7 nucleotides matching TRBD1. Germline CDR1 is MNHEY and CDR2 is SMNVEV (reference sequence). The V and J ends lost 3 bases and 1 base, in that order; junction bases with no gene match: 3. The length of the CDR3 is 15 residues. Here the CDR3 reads CASSFQGVSNQPQHF. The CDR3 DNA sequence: TGTGCCAGCAGTTTTCAGGGGGTAAGCAATCAGCCCCAGCATTTT.

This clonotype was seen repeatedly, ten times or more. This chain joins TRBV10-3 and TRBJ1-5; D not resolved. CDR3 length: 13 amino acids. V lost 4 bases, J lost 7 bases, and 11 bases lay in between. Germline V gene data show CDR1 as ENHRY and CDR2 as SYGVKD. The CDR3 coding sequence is TGTGCCATCAGTGGTGGGGTTGAGCAGCCCCAGCATTTT. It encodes CAISGGVEQPQHF.

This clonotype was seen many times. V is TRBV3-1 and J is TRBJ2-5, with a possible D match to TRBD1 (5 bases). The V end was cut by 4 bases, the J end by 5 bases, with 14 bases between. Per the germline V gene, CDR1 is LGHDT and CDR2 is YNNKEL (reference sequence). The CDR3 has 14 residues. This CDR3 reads CASSPSGAVETQYF. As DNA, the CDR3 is TGTGCCAGCAGCCCGTCTGGGGCTGTCGAGACCCAGTACTTC.

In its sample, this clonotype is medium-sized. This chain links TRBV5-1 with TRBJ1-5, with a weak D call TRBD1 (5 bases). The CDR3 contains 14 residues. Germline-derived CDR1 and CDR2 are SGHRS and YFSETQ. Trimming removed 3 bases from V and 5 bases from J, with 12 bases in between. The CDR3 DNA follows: TGCGCCAGCAGCTGGGACGGACGGGATCAGCCCCAGCATTTT. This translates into CASSWDGRDQPQHF.

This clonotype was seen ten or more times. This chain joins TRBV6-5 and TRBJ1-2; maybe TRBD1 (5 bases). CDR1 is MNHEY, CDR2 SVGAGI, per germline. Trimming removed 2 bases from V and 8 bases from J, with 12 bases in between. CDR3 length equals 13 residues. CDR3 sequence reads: CASSYQGVEGYTF. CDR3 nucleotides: TGTGCCAGCAGTTACCAGGGCGTGGAGGGCTACACCTTC.